Listed below are T cell receptor beta chains from one sample, sequenced in a study of control samples from healthy donors and cancer patients. This table comes from immunoSEQ multiplex PCR, and its TCRdb copy is limited to in-frame clones, with some not included. The sample lists about 180,000 clones, approximately 90% occurring once. The sample was blood. These receptors were collected from a man aged 25-45 years in good health. Both conserved end residues are part of each CDR3. The order of the fields is V gene, J gene, clone size, D gene, CDR3 DNA, CDR3 protein. A D gene is named only where the DNA matches it firmly. Rows may omit the clone size; those that give it use once, few, many or a size class.

TRBV4-2,TRBJ1-3,-,-,TGTGCCAGCAGCCATTACAGGGCTACTGGAAACACCATATATTTT,CASSHYRATGNTIYF
TRBV25-1,TRBJ1-1,-,TRBD1,TGTGCCAGCACGCAGGGGGCGTACACTGAAGCTTTCTTT,CASTQGAYTEAFF
TRBV12-5,TRBJ1-1,-,-,TGTGCTAGTGCTAGTGACAGGAACACTGAAGCTTTCTTT,CASASDRNTEAFF
TRBV19,TRBJ2-1,-,-,TGTGCCAGTAACGATTTCAGCCTTGAGCAGTTCTTC,CASNDFSLEQFF
TRBV2,TRBJ2-6,-,-,TGTGCCAGCAGTGCTAGGGGACGCTCTGGGGCCAACGTCCTGACTTTC,CASSARGRSGANVLTF
TRBV19,TRBJ1-1,-,TRBD1,TGTGCCAGTAGTATAGCCGGGACAGGGGCACAGAACACTGAAGCTTTCTTT,CASSIAGTGAQNTEAFF
TRBV7-9,TRBJ1-5,few,-,TGTGCCAGCAGCTTAGCAACGGGACACCTCAATCAGCCCCAGCATTTT,CASSLATGHLNQPQHF
TRBV27,TRBJ2-7,-,-,TGTACCAGGGAGATTTCCTACGAGCAGTACTTC,CTREISYEQYF
TRBV27,TRBJ1-1,-,-,TGTGCCAGCAGTTTAGGGGGGTCCGCCCTGATTGAAGCTTTCTTT,CASSLGGSALIEAFF
TRBV24-1,TRBJ2-2,-,TRBD1,TGTGCCACCAGTGATCCGACAGGGGTAGGGAACACCGGGGAGCTGTTTTTT,CATSDPTGVGNTGELFF
TRBV5-4,TRBJ1-2,-,TRBD1,TGTGCCAGCAGCTTAACAGGGGGCGCAGGCTATGGCTACACCTTC,CASSLTGGAGYGYTF
TRBV28,TRBJ2-7,-,-,TGTGCCAGCAGTTTATTGACAACCGCCTACGAGCAGTACTTC,CASSLLTTAYEQYF
TRBV11-2,TRBJ2-1,-,TRBD2,TGTGCCAGCAGCTTACCCGGGACTAGCGGGAGGCTGGAGCAGTTCTTC,CASSLPGTSGRLEQFF
TRBV2,TRBJ1-2,-,TRBD1,TGTGCCAGCAGGACAGGGGGCTATGGCTACACCTTC,CASRTGGYGYTF
TRBV12-3/TRBV12-4,TRBJ2-2,-,-,TGTGCCAGCAGTTGGGGGGTTACCGGGGAGCTGTTTTTT,CASSWGVTGELFF
TRBV14,TRBJ1-4,-,-,TGTGCCAGCAGCCCCGGAGAAAAACTGTTTTTT,CASSPGEKLFF
TRBV7-8,TRBJ2-7,-,-,TGTGCCAGCAGCTCCGATGGCGGGCTTTCCTACGAGCAGTACTTC,CASSSDGGLSYEQYF
TRBV2,TRBJ1-1,-,TRBD1,TGTGCCAGCAGGGCCGGGACAGGGGCGAACACTGAAGCTTTCTTT,CASRAGTGANTEAFF
TRBV18,TRBJ2-1,-,TRBD1,TGTGCCAGCTCATCGGGACAGTACAATGAGCAGTTCTTC,CASSSGQYNEQFF
TRBV2,TRBJ1-6,-,-,TGTGCCAGCAGTGAAGAGGGGAGCTCCTATAATTCACCCCTCCACTTT,CASSEEGSSYNSPLHF
TRBV28,TRBJ2-2,-,TRBD2,TGTGCCAGCAGTTTTGGGGGGAGGGCGAACACCGGGGAGCTGTTTTTT,CASSFGGRANTGELFF
TRBV5-6,TRBJ2-5,-,TRBD1,TGTGCCAGCAGCCCTCGTTCGACAGGGGCGGAGACCCAGTACTTC,CASSPRSTGAETQYF